The sample holds many counts of the clone carrying this TCR beta chain. Its antigen remains unknown. The CDR3 has 12 amino acids. Trimming cost V 5 bases and J 4 bases, with 8 bases left between them. Germline V lookup: CDR1 MNHEY, CDR2 SVGAGI. TCRbeta library construction was performed incorporating unique molecular identifiers. TCRdb itself ran the PCR reads through MiXCR, one entry per CDR3 protein. The table records approximately 230,000 distinct CDR3 sequences, about 25% of them present only once. This specimen comes from a study of T-cell reconstitution after alpha-beta-depleted transplantation in children. Findings and limits, study-wide: About two months after transplant, alpha-beta T cells reportedly came from several hundred expanded graft clones. There were some patients whose high TCRbeta diversity at day 60 came from surviving recipient T cells and thymic progenitors. Newly produced T cells mostly accounted for T-cell counts and diversity one year post-transplant.

The sequences come from PBMCs, collected before TCRalphabeta/CD19-depleted stem cell transplant. The chain has TRBV6-5 and TRBJ1-2; D remains ambiguous. This clonotype was sampled from a girl aged 2-10 years with Fanconi anemia, due to receive a stem cell transplant. The CDR3 DNA reads as TGTGCCAGCAGTATCGACGGCTATGGCTACACCTTC. Protein: CASSIDGYGYTF.